Listed below are T cell receptor beta chains from one sample, sequenced in a study of CD4 T cells in relation to SARS-CoV-2 and coronaviruses. Clones were sequenced by immunoSEQ multiplex PCR, and TCRdb holds only the in-frame ones, with some missing. The repertoire holds 20,000 to 25,000 clones, 74% seen once, with 12% in the top ten. What these receptors recognize is not known. The sequenced sample consisted of CD4+ T cells from PBMCs, cultured in vitro. These receptors originate from a human donor in good health. The CDR3 runs from the conserved cysteine through the conserved F or W. D genes are given only for firm matches. Size tells how often a clone was seen (once, few, many) or the class of an expanded clone, and some rows leave it out.

d_call,clone_size,v_call,j_call,cdr3_nt,cdr3_aa
TRBD1,.,TRBV5-1,TRBJ1-2,TGCGCCAGCAGCGGAGGGACAGGGGGGATAGTGAACTATGGCTACACCTTC,CASSGGTGGIVNYGYTF
TRBD1,few,TRBV3-1/TRBV3-2,TRBJ1-1,TGTGCCAGCAGCCGGCGAGGGGGCACGAACACTGAAGCTTTCTTT,CASSRRGGTNTEAFF
.,once,TRBV5-8,TRBJ2-5,TGTGCCAGCAGCCACCAAGAGACCCAGTACTTC,CASSHQETQYF
.,.,TRBV30,TRBJ2-5,TGTGCCTGGAGTGTTTCGCAGGAGACCCAGTACTTC,CAWSVSQETQYF
TRBD1,.,TRBV6-4,TRBJ2-4,TGTGCCAGCAGTGTACCCGGGACAGCTTTAAACATTCAGTACTTC,CASSVPGTALNIQYF
.,.,TRBV19,TRBJ1-1,TGTGCCAGTAGTAAACAAGTCCGTGGGCTAGCTGAAGCTTTCTTT,CASSKQVRGLAEAFF
TRBD2,.,TRBV3-1/TRBV3-2,TRBJ2-7,TGTGCCAGCAGCCAAGGACTAGGGAGCGGGAGACTTGCCTACGAGCAGTACTTC,CASSQGLGSGRLAYEQYF
.,few,TRBV6-6,TRBJ2-2,TGTGCCAGCACCGGCCTTGGGGAGCTGTTTTTT,CASTGLGELFF
.,.,TRBV3-1/TRBV3-2,TRBJ2-5,TGTGCCAGCAGCCCCCCGGGTATTAGCGGGACCCAGTACTTC,CASSPPGISGTQYF
TRBD1,few,TRBV5-1,TRBJ2-7,TGCGCCAGCAGCTCCCGTGGGACAGGGGGTTCCGAGCAGTACTTC,CASSSRGTGGSEQYF
TRBD1,.,TRBV6-2/TRBV6-3,TRBJ1-1,TGTGCCAGCAGTTACGGTCAGGGGGTAAACACTGAAGCTTTCTTT,CASSYGQGVNTEAFF
.,.,TRBV3-1/TRBV3-2,TRBJ1-3,TGTGCCAGCAGCCAAGATTTAGGCCAGTCCATATATTTT,CASSQDLGQSIYF
TRBD2,once,TRBV10-3,TRBJ2-3,TGTGCCATCAGTGTCGGGAGGAGCACAGATACGCAGTATTTT,CAISVGRSTDTQYF
.,.,TRBV11-2,TRBJ2-6,TGTGCCAGCGGGGTGTCCCGCGGGGCCAACGTCCTGACTTTC,CASGVSRGANVLTF
.,.,TRBV20-1,TRBJ1-1,TGCAGTGCTAGTGTTGCCCGGAGCACTGAAGCTTTCTTT,CSASVARSTEAFF
TRBD1,.,TRBV15,TRBJ1-1,TGTGCCACCAGCCGAGACAGGGTGAACACTGAAGCTTTCTTT,CATSRDRVNTEAFF
.,few,TRBV10-2,TRBJ2-1,TGCGCCAGCAGTGTCGTCGATGAGCAGTTCTTC,CASSVVDEQFF
.,.,TRBV3-1/TRBV3-2,TRBJ1-4,TGTGCCAGCAGCCGCCCCGCGGGGGGCACAGGGAAATCAGAGAGCGAAAAACTGTTTTTT,CASSRPAGGTGKSESEKLFF